This T cell receptor (beta chain) originates from a study of blood T cell repertoires in COVID-19. About the research overall: Samples of COVID-19 (acute and convalescent) were obtained from the United States, Italy and Spain. In each case, the material was cDNA or gDNA derived from T cells, B-cell-depleted T cells, or PBMCs.

Original processing methods: Nucleated cell number was recorded as an estimate derived from reference gene primer amplification. The data were produced by immunoSEQ multiplex PCR, yet TCRdb's version contains in-frame clones alone and is incomplete. For V, J and clone size, that table is used; D and trimming come from the DNA. The table has 140,000 or so clones, about 79% seen once. V was clipped by 5 bases and J by 0 bases, with 8 bases between them. This CDR3 contains 13 residues. Per germline, CDR1 SQVTM and CDR2 ANQGSEA. The receptor's source is a woman of 80 years or more with acute or convalescent COVID-19. Sequencing was done on a sample of peripheral blood. The chain carries TRBV29-1 and TRBJ1-5, with D maybe TRBD1 (5 bases). In DNA form, the CDR3 reads TGCAGCGTTCAGGACACTAGCAATCAGCCCCAGCATTTT. Encoded protein: CSVQDTSNQPQHF.